A selection of T cell receptor beta chains follows, all from one sample in a study of blood T cell repertoires in COVID-19. The table came from immunoSEQ multiplex PCR; TCRdb's copy has only in-frame clones and leaves some out. The sample records roughly 230,000 clones, roughly 80% being singletons. Sample: peripheral blood. These TCRs come from a woman aged 60-70 years with active or convalescent COVID-19. Each CDR3 is given with its conserved first and last residue. The order of the fields is V gene, D gene, J gene, clone size, CDR3 length, CDR3 DNA, CDR3 protein. The D gene is left open where the match is weak. Where a row states a size, it is once, few, many or the class of an expanded clone; other rows omit it.

TRBV6-5	.	TRBJ1-5	.	14	TGTGCCAGCAGTCCGTCCGGTAGCAATCAGCCCCAGCATTTT	CASSPSGSNQPQHF
TRBV9	.	TRBJ1-1	.	15	TGTGCCAGCAGAAATAGCCCAGGGAGGGACACTGAAGCTTTCTTT	CASRNSPGRDTEAFF
TRBV11-3	TRBD2	TRBJ2-1	.	15	TGTGCCAGCAGCTCTCTGGCGGGGGGTTACAATGAGCAGTTCTTC	CASSSLAGGYNEQFF
TRBV4-1	.	TRBJ2-7	.	15	TGCGCCAGCAGCCAACAGTTCTTTGCTCCCTACGAGCAGTACTTC	CASSQQFFAPYEQYF
TRBV13	.	TRBJ2-3	.	15	TGTGCCAGCAGCTTGCGGGACAGAGTCACAGATACGCAGTATTTT	CASSLRDRVTDTQYF
TRBV19	.	TRBJ1-1	.	14	TGTGCCAGTAGTGCAGGGTACATGAACACTGAAGCTTTCTTT	CASSAGYMNTEAFF
TRBV28	.	TRBJ2-5	once	15	TGTGCCAGCAGTTTCGGTCAGGGGCTCGGGGAGACCCAGTACTTC	CASSFGQGLGETQYF
TRBV9	.	TRBJ1-3	.	16	TGTGCCAGCAGCGTGGCAGGGTCTATCTCTGGAAACACCATATATTTT	CASSVAGSISGNTIYF
TRBV6-5	TRBD1	TRBJ1-2	.	13	TGTGCCAGCAGGAACAGGGGGGGCTATGGCTACACCTTC	CASRNRGGYGYTF
TRBV6-1	TRBD2	TRBJ2-5	.	16	TGTGCCAGCAGTGGGGGGAGCGGGGGTTTAGAAGAGACCCAGTACTTC	CASSGGSGGLEETQYF
TRBV7-3	.	TRBJ1-2	.	16	TGTGCCAGCAGCCCCCGCGCAGGGGAATCTAACTATGGCTACACCTTC	CASSPRAGESNYGYTF
TRBV11-3	TRBD1	TRBJ2-2	.	18	TGTGCCAGCAGCTTAGGAGAGAGAGGGACAGGGGAACCCGGGGAGCTGTTTTTT	CASSLGERGTGEPGELFF
TRBV19	.	TRBJ2-5	.	14	TGTGCCAGTAGTAGGTCCCCCTTCCAGGAGACCCAGTACTTC	CASSRSPFQETQYF
TRBV19	TRBD1	TRBJ1-3	once	15	TGTGCCAGTAGTCCAAGCACAGGGGAAGGAAACACCATATATTTT	CASSPSTGEGNTIYF
TRBV9	TRBD2	TRBJ2-2	.	14	TGTGCCAGCAGCGCGAGCGGGGTCGGCGGGGAGCTGTTTTTT	CASSASGVGGELFF
TRBV19	TRBD2	TRBJ2-2	once	13	TGTGCCAGTAGTATCACTAGCGCCGGGGAGCTGTTTTTT	CASSITSAGELFF
TRBV7-9	TRBD2	TRBJ2-3	.	17	TGTGCCAGCAGCTTAGGTACTCCCGCGGGAGGGCTCGATACGCAGTATTTT	CASSLGTPAGGLDTQYF
TRBV5-4	TRBD2	TRBJ2-5	.	17	TGTGCCAGCAGCCCACGACTTATAGCGGGGGGCCAAGAGACCCAGTACTTC	CASSPRLIAGGQETQYF
TRBV27	.	TRBJ1-5	.	15	TGTGCCAGCAGTTTATATTGGGCCAGCAATCAGCCCCAGCATTTT	CASSLYWASNQPQHF
TRBV2	TRBD2	TRBJ2-2	.	17	TGTGCCAGCAACGGACTAGCGGGGGGGCCGGACACCGGGGAGCTGTTTTTT	CASNGLAGGPDTGELFF
TRBV7-9	.	TRBJ1-3	.	18	TGTGCCAGCAGTTTCCCCCGGCGGGTTCCCGACTCTGGAAACACCATATATTTT	CASSFPRRVPDSGNTIYF
TRBV30	.	TRBJ2-5	.	14	TGTGCCTGGAGTGTGTATAGCTTCGGGGAGACCCAGTACTTC	CAWSVYSFGETQYF
TRBV5-1	TRBD1	TRBJ2-3	.	17	TGCGCCAGCAGCTTGGTTGGGACAGTGATTGGCACAGATACGCAGTATTTT	CASSLVGTVIGTDTQYF
TRBV2	.	TRBJ2-1	once	16	TGTGCCAGCAGTGAAGGGCGGGTGATCTCCTACAATGAGCAGTTCTTC	CASSEGRVISYNEQFF
TRBV5-6	TRBD2	TRBJ2-3	.	18	TGTGCCAGCAGCCGAGCCGGGACTAGCGGGCGGGTCACAGATACGCAGTATTTT	CASSRAGTSGRVTDTQYF
TRBV30	.	TRBJ2-1	.	10	TGTGCCTGGAGTTCTGATGAGCAGTTCTTC	CAWSSDEQFF
TRBV6-5	.	TRBJ2-5	.	13	TGTGCCAGCCGGCGACTTCAAGACGAGACCCAGTACTTC	CASRRLQDETQYF
TRBV19	TRBD1	TRBJ1-4	.	14	TGTGCCAGTAGAGACAGGGGTTCGCATGAAAAACTGTTTTTT	CASRDRGSHEKLFF
TRBV28	TRBD2	TRBJ2-3	.	19	TGTGCCAGCAGTTTGCGGGGGACTAGCGGGAGGAGAAGCACAGATACGCAGTATTTT	CASSLRGTSGRRSTDTQYF
TRBV11-3	.	TRBJ2-7	.	13	TGTGCCAGCAGCTTACAGGGGCTCTACGAGCAGTACTTC	CASSLQGLYEQYF
TRBV5-1	TRBD2	TRBJ2-2	.	15	TGCGCCAGCAACGGACTAGCGGAGAACACCGGGGAGCTGTTTTTT	CASNGLAENTGELFF
TRBV4-1	.	TRBJ1-2	.	14	TGCGCCAGCAGCCTCCTGAATTCTCCAGGGTCTTCGATCTTC	CASSLLNSPGSSIF
TRBV6-5	TRBD1	TRBJ2-2	.	14	TGTGCCAGCAGACCGGGACAGGGGACCGGGGAGCTGTTTTTT	CASRPGQGTGELFF
TRBV11-3	.	TRBJ2-7	few	20	TGTGCCAGCAGCTTAGAAGGCACAGGGTTCCTCGGACCGCCCACCTACGAGCAGTACTTC	CASSLEGTGFLGPPTYEQYF
TRBV5-1	.	TRBJ1-5	.	15	TGCGCCAGCAGCCGAACCAGGGAGGTCAATCAGCCCCAGCATTTT	CASSRTREVNQPQHF
TRBV7-2	TRBD1	TRBJ1-3	.	16	TGTGCCAGCAGCTTAGTTGCAGGGGGCGCTGGAAACACCATATATTTT	CASSLVAGGAGNTIYF
TRBV15	.	TRBJ1-2	.	13	TGTGCCACCAGCAGAGATCTCGACAGAGGCTACACCTTC	CATSRDLDRGYTF
TRBV6-1	TRBD1	TRBJ1-4	.	17	TGTGCCAGCAGTGCACTGGCACCGGGACAGGGCATCTATAAACTGTTTTTT	CASSALAPGQGIYKLFF
TRBV19	TRBD1	TRBJ1-3	.	16	TGTGCCAGTAGTCCCCGGGACAGGGGGCAGGAGGACACCATATATTTT	CASSPRDRGQEDTIYF